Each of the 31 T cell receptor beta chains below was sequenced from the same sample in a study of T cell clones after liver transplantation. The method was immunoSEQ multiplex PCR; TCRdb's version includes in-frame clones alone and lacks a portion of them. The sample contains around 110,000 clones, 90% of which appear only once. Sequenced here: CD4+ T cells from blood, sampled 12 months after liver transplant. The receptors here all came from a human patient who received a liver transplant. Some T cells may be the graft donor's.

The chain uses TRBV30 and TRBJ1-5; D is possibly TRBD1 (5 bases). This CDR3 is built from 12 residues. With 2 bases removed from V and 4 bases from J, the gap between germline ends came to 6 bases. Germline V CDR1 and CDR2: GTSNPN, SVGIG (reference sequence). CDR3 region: CAWSRTNQPQHF. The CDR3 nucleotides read TGTGCCTGGAGTCGGACAAATCAGCCCCAGCATTTT.

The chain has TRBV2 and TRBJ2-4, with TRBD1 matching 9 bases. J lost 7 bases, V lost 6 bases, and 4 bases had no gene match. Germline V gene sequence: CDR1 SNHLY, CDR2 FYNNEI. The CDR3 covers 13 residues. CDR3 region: CASSSDRGNIQYF. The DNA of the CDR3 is TGTGCCAGCAGCTCGGACAGGGGCAACATTCAGTACTTC.

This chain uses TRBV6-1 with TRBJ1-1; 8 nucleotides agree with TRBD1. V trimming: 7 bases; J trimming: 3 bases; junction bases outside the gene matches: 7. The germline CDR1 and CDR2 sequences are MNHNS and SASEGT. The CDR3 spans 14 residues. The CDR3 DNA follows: TGTGCCAGCATCATGGACAGGGAATACACTGAAGCTTTCTTT. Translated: CASIMDREYTEAFF.

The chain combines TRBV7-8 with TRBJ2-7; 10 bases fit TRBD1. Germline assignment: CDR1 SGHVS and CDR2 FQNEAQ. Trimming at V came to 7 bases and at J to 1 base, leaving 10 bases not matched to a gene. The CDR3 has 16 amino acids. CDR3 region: CASMTIRDRGSYEQYF. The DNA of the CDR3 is TGTGCCAGCATGACAATCCGGGACAGGGGATCCTACGAGCAGTACTTC.

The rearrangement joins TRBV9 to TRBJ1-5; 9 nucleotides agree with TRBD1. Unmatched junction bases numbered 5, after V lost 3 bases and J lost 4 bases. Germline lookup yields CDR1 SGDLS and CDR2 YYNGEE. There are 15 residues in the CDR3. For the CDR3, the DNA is TGTGCCAGCAGCGGCGGGACAGGGCGGAATCAGCCCCAGCATTTT. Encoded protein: CASSGGTGRNQPQHF.

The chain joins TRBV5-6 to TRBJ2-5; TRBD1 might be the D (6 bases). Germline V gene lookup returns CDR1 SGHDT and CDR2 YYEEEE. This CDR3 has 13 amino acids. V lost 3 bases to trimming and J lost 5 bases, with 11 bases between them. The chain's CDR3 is CASSSDRRETQYF. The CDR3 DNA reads TGTGCCAGCAGCTCGGACAGACGGGAGACCCAGTACTTC.

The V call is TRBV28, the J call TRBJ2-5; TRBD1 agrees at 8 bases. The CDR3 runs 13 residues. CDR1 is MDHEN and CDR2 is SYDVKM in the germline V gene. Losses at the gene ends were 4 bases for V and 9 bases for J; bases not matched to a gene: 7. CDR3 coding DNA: TGTGCCAGCAGTTATTCGGACAGGGAGGCCCAGTACTTC. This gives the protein CASSYSDREAQYF.

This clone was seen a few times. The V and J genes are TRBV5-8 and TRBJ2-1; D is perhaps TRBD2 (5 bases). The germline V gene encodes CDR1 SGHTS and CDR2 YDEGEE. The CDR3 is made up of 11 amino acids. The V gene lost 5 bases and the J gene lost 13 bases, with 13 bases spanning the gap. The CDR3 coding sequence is TGTGCCAGCAGACTTCGGGGTCCCCAGTTCTTC. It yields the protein CASRLRGPQFF.

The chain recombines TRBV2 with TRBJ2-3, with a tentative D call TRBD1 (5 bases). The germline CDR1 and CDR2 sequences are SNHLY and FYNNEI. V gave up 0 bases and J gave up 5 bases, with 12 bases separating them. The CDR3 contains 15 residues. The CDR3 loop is CASSEAPGRRDTQYF. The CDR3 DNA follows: TGTGCCAGCAGTGAAGCCCCAGGGCGTAGAGATACGCAGTATTTT. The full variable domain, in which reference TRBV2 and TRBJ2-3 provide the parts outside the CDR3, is EPEVTQTPSHQVTQMGQEVILRCVPISNHLYFYWYRQILGQKVEFLVSFYNNEISEKSEIFDDQFSVERPDGSNFTLKIRSTKLEDSAMYFCASSEAPGRRDTQYFGPGTRLTVL.

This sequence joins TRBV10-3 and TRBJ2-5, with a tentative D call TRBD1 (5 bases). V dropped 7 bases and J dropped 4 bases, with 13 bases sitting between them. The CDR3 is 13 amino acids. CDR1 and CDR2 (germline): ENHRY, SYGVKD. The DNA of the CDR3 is TGTGCCATCACCAGAGACAGTGGAGAGACCCAGTACTTC. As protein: CAITRDSGETQYF.

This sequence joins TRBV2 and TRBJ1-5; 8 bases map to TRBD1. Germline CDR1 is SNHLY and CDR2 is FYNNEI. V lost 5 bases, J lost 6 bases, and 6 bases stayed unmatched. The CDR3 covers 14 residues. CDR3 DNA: TGTGCCAGCAGTCCCGGACAGGGTACTCAGCCCCAGCATTTT. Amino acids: CASSPGQGTQPQHF.

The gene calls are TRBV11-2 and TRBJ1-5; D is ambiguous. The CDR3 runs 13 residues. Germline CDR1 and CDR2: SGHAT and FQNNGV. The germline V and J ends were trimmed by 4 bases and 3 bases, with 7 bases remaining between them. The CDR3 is CASSSQHNQPQHF. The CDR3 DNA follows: TGTGCCAGCAGCTCCCAGCACAATCAGCCCCAGCATTTT.

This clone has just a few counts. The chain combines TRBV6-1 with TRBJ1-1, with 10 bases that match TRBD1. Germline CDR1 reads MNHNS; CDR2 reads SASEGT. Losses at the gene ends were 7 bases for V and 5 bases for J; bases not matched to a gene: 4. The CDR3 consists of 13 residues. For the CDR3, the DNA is TGTGCCAGCACGGGACAGGGGAGGACTGAAGCTTTCTTT. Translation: CASTGQGRTEAFF.

CDR3: CASSLAGTGVTEAFF. The CDR3 region has the DNA TGTGCCAGCAGTTTAGCCGGGACAGGGGTTACTGAAGCTTTCTTT. This chain joins TRBV28 and TRBJ1-1; TRBD1 matches at 10 bases. Germline lookup yields CDR1 MDHEN and CDR2 SYDVKM. The ends lost 2 bases at V and 5 bases at J; junction bases unmatched: 5. The CDR3 has 15 amino acids.

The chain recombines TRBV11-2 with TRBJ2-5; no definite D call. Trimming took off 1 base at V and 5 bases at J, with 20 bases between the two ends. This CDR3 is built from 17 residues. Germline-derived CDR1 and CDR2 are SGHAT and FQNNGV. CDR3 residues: CASSLGVSAVGSETQYF. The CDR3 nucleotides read TGTGCCAGCAGCTTAGGTGTATCCGCGGTAGGATCGGAGACCCAGTACTTC.

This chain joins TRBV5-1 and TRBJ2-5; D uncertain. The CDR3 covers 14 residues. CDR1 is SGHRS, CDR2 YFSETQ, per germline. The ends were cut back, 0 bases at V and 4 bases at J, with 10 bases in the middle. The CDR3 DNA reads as TGCGCCAGCAGCTTGGTTTCAAGCGTAGAGACCCAGTACTTC. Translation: CASSLVSSVETQYF. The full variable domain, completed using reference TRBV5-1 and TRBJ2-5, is KAGVTQTPRYLIKTRGQQVTLSCSPISGHRSVSWYQQTPGQGLQFLFEYFSETQRNKGNFPGRFSGRQFSNSRSEMNVSTLELGDSALYLCASSLVSSVETQYFGPGTRLLVL.

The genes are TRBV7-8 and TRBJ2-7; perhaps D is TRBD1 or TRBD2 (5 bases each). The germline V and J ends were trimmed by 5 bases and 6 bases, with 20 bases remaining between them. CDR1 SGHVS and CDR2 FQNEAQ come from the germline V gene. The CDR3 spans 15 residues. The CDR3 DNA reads TGTGCCAGCAGCGCCCACGGGGCCCTTACGAGCGAGCAGTACTTC. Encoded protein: CASSAHGALTSEQYF. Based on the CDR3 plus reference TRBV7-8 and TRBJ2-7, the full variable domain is GAGVSQSPRYKVAKRGQDVALRCDPISGHVSLFWYQQALGQGPEFLTYFQNEAQLDKSGLPSDRFFAERPEGSVSTLKIQRTQQEDSAVYLCASSAHGALTSEQYFGPGTRLTVT.

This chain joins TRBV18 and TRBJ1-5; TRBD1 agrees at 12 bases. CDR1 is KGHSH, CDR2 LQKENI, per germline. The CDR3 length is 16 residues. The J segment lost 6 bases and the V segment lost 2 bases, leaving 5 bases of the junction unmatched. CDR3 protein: CASSPGTGGSGQPQHF. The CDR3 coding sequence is TGTGCCAGCTCACCAGGGACAGGGGGCTCTGGTCAGCCCCAGCATTTT.

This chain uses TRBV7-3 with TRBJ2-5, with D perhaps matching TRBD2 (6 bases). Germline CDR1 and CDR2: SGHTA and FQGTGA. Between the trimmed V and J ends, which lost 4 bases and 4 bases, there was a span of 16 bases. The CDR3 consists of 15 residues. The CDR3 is CASSSQVQGGETQYF. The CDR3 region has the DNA TGTGCCAGCAGCTCCCAAGTCCAGGGAGGAGAGACCCAGTACTTC.

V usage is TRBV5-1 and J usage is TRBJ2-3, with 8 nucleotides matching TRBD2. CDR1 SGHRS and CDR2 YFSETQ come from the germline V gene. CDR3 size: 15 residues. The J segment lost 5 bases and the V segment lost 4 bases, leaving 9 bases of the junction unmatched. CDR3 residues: CASSRDGRALDTQYF. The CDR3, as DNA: TGCGCCAGCAGCAGGGACGGGAGGGCCTTAGATACGCAGTATTTT.

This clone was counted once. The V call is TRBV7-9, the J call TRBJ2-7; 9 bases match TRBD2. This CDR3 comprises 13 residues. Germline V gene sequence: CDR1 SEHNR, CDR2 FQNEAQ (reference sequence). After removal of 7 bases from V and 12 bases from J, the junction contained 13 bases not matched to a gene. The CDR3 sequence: CASTKGTSQEGYF. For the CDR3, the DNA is TGTGCCAGCACCAAGGGGACTAGCCAAGAGGGGTACTTC.

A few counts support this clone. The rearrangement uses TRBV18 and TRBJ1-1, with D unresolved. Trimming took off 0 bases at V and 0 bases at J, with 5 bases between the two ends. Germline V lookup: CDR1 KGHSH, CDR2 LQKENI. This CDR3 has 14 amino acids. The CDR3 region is CASSPPVMNTEAFF. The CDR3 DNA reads TGTGCCAGCTCACCACCTGTCATGAACACTGAAGCTTTCTTT.

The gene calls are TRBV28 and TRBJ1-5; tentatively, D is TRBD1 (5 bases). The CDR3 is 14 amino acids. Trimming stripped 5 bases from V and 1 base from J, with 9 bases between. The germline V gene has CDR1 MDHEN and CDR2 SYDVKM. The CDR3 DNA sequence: TGTGCCAGCAGTATTAACAGGAGCAATCAGCCCCAGCATTTT. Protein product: CASSINRSNQPQHF. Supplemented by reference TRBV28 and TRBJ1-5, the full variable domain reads DVKVTQSSRYLVKRTGEKVFLECVQDMDHENMFWYRQDPGLGLRLIYFSYDVKMKEKGDIPEGYSVSREKKERFSLILESASTNQTSMYLCASSINRSNQPQHFGDGTRLSIL.

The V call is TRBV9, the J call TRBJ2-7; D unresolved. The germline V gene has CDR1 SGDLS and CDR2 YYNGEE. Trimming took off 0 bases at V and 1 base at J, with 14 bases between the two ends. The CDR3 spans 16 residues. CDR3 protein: CASSVDPTARSYEQYF. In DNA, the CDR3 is TGTGCCAGCAGCGTAGATCCGACTGCGAGGTCCTACGAGCAGTACTTC.

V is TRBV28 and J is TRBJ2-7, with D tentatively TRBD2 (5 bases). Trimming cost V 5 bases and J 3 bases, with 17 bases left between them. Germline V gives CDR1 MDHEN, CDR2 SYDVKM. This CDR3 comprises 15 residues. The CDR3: CASSAWSSEGYEQYF. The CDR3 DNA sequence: TGTGCCAGCAGTGCCTGGTCGTCTGAGGGCTACGAGCAGTACTTC.

The CDR3 loop is CASSPGGNSARETQYF. The CDR3 DNA follows: TGTGCCAGCAGCCCTGGGGGGAACAGTGCGAGGGAGACCCAGTACTTC. This sequence joins TRBV7-3 and TRBJ2-5; tentatively, D is TRBD2 (6 bases). The V end lost 5 bases, the J end lost 5 bases, and 21 bases lay between the germline ends. The CDR3 has 16 amino acids. The germline CDR1 and CDR2 sequences are SGHTA and FQGTGA.

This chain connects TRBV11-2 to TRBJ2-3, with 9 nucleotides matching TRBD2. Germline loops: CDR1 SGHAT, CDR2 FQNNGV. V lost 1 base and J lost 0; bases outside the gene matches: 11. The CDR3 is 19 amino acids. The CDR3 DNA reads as TGTGCCAGCAGCTTAGGATTAACGGCTAGCGGGGTTAGCACAGATACGCAGTATTTT. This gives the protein CASSLGLTASGVSTDTQYF.

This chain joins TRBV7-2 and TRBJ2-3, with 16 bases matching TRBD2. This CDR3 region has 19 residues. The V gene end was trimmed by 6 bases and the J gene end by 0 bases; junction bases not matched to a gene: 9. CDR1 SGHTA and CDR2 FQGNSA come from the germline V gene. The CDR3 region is CASRPGGTSGRASTDTQYF. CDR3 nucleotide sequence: TGTGCCAGCAGGCCCGGTGGGACTAGCGGGAGGGCTAGCACAGATACGCAGTATTTT.

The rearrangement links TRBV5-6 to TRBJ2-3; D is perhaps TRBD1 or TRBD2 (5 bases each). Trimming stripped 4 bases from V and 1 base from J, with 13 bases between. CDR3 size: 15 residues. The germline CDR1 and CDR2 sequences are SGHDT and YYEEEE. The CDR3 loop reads CASSGGGRGTDTQYF. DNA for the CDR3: TGTGCCAGCAGCGGGGGTGGGCGGGGCACAGATACGCAGTATTTT.

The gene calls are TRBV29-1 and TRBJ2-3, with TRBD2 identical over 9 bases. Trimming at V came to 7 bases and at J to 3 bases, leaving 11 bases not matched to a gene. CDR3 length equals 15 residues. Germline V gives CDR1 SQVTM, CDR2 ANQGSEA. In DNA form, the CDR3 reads TGCAGCGCCGGCCGATTAGCGGGAGTGACAGATACGCAGTATTTT. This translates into CSAGRLAGVTDTQYF.

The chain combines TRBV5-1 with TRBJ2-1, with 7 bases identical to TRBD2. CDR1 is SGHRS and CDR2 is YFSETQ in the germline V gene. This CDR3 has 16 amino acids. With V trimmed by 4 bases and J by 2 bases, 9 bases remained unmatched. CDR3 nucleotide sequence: TGCGCCAGCAGCAATGGACTAGGTGGCACCTACAATGAGCAGTTCTTC. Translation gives CASSNGLGGTYNEQFF.